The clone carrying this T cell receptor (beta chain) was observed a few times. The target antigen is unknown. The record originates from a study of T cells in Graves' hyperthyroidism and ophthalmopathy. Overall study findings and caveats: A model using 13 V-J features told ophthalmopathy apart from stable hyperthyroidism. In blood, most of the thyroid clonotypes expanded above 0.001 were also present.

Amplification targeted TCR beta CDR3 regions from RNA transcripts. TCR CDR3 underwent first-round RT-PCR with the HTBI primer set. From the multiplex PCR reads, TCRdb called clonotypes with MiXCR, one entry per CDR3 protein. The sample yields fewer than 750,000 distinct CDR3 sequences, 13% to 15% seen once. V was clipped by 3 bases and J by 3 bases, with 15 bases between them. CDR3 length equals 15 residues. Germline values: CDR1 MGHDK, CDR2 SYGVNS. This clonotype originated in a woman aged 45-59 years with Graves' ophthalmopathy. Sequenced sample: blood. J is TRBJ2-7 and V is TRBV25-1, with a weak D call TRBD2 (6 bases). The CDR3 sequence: CASSEWGVFGYEQYF. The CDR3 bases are TGTGCCAGCAGTGAGTGGGGGGTTTTTGGCTACGAGCAGTACTTC.